This is a list of T cell receptor beta chains from one sample in a study of blood T cell repertoires in COVID-19. Sequencing was performed with immunoSEQ multiplex PCR; in TCRdb, only in-frame clones are kept and a portion is missing. The sample contains under 300,000 clones, roughly 84% of which appear only once. What was sequenced was peripheral blood. Source of these receptors: a woman aged 40 to 50 who had recovered from COVID-19. Both conserved end residues are part of each CDR3. The D gene is left open where the match is weak. Clone size is not always given. Where it is, it says once, few, many or a class for expanded clones.

>TRBD2|-|TRBJ2-1|TRBV29-1
TGCAGCGTTGGAGGACTAGCGGGGGGGCGCACCTACAATGAGCAGTTCTTC
CSVGGLAGGRTYNEQFF
>-|-|TRBJ2-7|TRBV29-1
TGCAGCGTTGGAGGAGACAGAACCTACGAGCAGTACTTC
CSVGGDRTYEQYF
>-|-|TRBJ2-7|TRBV27
TGTGCCAGCAGCACACCGTTGGCAGGGCCCCCCTACGAGCAGTACTTC
CASSTPLAGPPYEQYF
>TRBD2|-|TRBJ2-1|TRBV28
TGTGCCAGCAGTCCCGCGTTTGCGGGGGGGCCAAGCAATGAGCAGTTCTTC
CASSPAFAGGPSNEQFF
>-|-|TRBJ2-3|TRBV2
TGTGCCAGCAGTGTTGTCTTGAGCACAGATACGCAGTATTTT
CASSVVLSTDTQYF
>-|-|TRBJ1-4|TRBV2
TGTGCCAGCAGAGCAGGCGGACTGCCGTTTTTT
CASRAGGLPFF
>-|-|TRBJ1-4|TRBV5-5
TGTGCCAGCAGCTTGGGCGCGGGGGAGGTTGCGGGTGAAAAACTGTTTTTT
CASSLGAGEVAGEKLFF
>TRBD1|-|TRBJ1-5|TRBV15
TGTGCCACCAGCGGGATACAGGGGAATCAGCCCCAGCATTTT
CATSGIQGNQPQHF
>-|-|TRBJ1-2|TRBV29-1
TGCAGCGTTGAAGGACTGGAGGCAGAGGACTATGGCTACACCTTC
CSVEGLEAEDYGYTF
>-|-|TRBJ2-3|TRBV18
TGTGCCAGCTCGCCCTCGAGCCCAGATACGCAGTATTTT
CASSPSSPDTQYF
>TRBD1|few|TRBJ2-5|TRBV10-3
TGTGCCATCAGGGCGACAGGGCAGTACCAAGAGACCCAGTACTTC
CAIRATGQYQETQYF
>-|-|TRBJ1-1|TRBV5-1
TGCGCCAGCAGCCCAGGGGACGGGAACACTGAAGCTTTCTTT
CASSPGDGNTEAFF
>-|-|TRBJ1-1|TRBV11-3
TGTGCCAGCAGAATCGGGAACACTGAAGCTTTCTTT
CASRIGNTEAFF
>TRBD1|-|TRBJ2-7|TRBV10-1
TGCGCCAGCAGAAGCCTGACAGGGGCCGAGCAGTACTTC
CASRSLTGAEQYF
>-|-|TRBJ1-2|TRBV7-9
TGTGCCACCCGAGACTATGGCTACACCTTC
CATRDYGYTF
>TRBD2|-|TRBJ2-6|TRBV19
TGTGCCAGTAGTATCATTTCGGGAGGGGGATCTGGGGCCAACGTCCTGACTTTC
CASSIISGGGSGANVLTF
>-|-|TRBJ1-1|TRBV5-4
TGTGCCAGCAGCTTGGGACCTGGGACAGAAGCTTTCTTT
CASSLGPGTEAFF
>-|-|TRBJ2-1|TRBV5-1
TGCGCCAGCAGCTCAGGGGCCAGCGGTTACGATGAGCAGTTCTTC
CASSSGASGYDEQFF
>TRBD1|-|TRBJ1-5|TRBV19
TGTGCCAGTAGTCCGTGGGACAGGGGGCCTGATCAGCCCCAGCATTTT
CASSPWDRGPDQPQHF
>-|few|TRBJ1-1|TRBV7-3
TGTGCCAGCAGCTTACAAACAGGGATGAACACTGAAGCTTTCTTT
CASSLQTGMNTEAFF
>TRBD1|-|TRBJ2-3|TRBV3-1/TRBV3-2
TGTGCCAGCAGCCAAGATCCACCACAGGGGGTGATCACAGATACGCAGTATTTT
CASSQDPPQGVITDTQYF
>-|few|TRBJ2-2|TRBV18
TGTGCCAGCTCACCTGGACACCCTCTGACCGGGGAGCTGTTTTTT
CASSPGHPLTGELFF
>-|-|TRBJ2-7|TRBV7-2
TGTGCCAGCAGCTTCACGGGGGTATACGAGCAGTACTTC
CASSFTGVYEQYF
>TRBD2|-|TRBJ2-1|TRBV28
TGTGCCAGCAGTTCGCTAGCGGGGGGGCTTAATGAGCAGTTCTTC
CASSSLAGGLNEQFF
>-|-|TRBJ1-1|TRBV19
TGTGCCAGTAGTATTAGGATTTCGGGTGCCACTGAAGCTTTCTTT
CASSIRISGATEAFF
>-|-|TRBJ2-5|TRBV21-1
TGTGCCAGCAGCCCGAAGATAGCGGGGGGAGTAGAGACCCAGTACTTC
CASSPKIAGGVETQYF
>-|-|TRBJ2-7|TRBV7-2
TGTGCCAGCAGCTTAGGAGTTCTCGAGCAGTACTTC
CASSLGVLEQYF
>TRBD2|-|TRBJ2-3|TRBV19
TGTGCCAGTAGTATAAGCGCTAGCGGGGGGGCGACAGATACGCAGTATTTT
CASSISASGGATDTQYF
>TRBD1|once|TRBJ2-1|TRBV28
TGTGCCAGCAGTTTTCGGCCGGGACAGGGGAAAGATGAGCAGTTCTTC
CASSFRPGQGKDEQFF
>-|few|TRBJ2-1|TRBV4-1
TGCGCCAGCAGCCACGTGGGGGGGCACAACAATGAGCAGTTCTTC
CASSHVGGHNNEQFF
>-|-|TRBJ1-5|TRBV4-1
TGCGCCAGCAGCCAATTCCGGGACATCAATCAGCCCCAGCATTTT
CASSQFRDINQPQHF
>-|-|TRBJ1-3|TRBV5-1
TGCGCCAGCAGCTTGGCCGGGAGGGCTGGAAACACCATATATTTT
CASSLAGRAGNTIYF
>-|once|TRBJ1-5|TRBV25-1
TGTGCCAGCAGCGCGGGACGGCTCTATAGCAATCAGCCCCAGCATTTT
CASSAGRLYSNQPQHF
>-|-|TRBJ1-1|TRBV5-1
TGCGCCAGCAGCCCGGGGACTCCGAACACTGAAGCTTTCTTT
CASSPGTPNTEAFF
>TRBD2|-|TRBJ2-2|TRBV19
TGTGCCAGTGGAGGGATTCGGGAGGCGAACACCGGGGAGCTGTTTTTT
CASGGIREANTGELFF
>TRBD1|-|TRBJ1-4|TRBV4-1
TGCGCCAGCAGCCAATCCGACAGGGTTCAGGGGGAAAAACTGTTTTTT
CASSQSDRVQGEKLFF
>TRBD1|few|TRBJ1-2|TRBV5-1
TGCGCCAGCAGCTTAGGTACAGGGGGTCTAGGCTACACCTTC
CASSLGTGGLGYTF
>-|-|TRBJ1-6|TRBV5-1
TGCGCCAGCAGCTTGGGGACAGCATATAATTCACCCCTCCACTTT
CASSLGTAYNSPLHF
>TRBD1|once|TRBJ2-1|TRBV9
TGTGCCAGCAGGGGACAGGTGGGAAATGAGCAGTTCTTC
CASRGQVGNEQFF
>TRBD2|-|TRBJ2-3|TRBV5-1
TGCGCCAGCAGCAGAAGCGGGGGGGCTGTCACAGATACGCAGTATTTT
CASSRSGGAVTDTQYF
>TRBD1|-|TRBJ2-3|TRBV11-2
TGTGCCAGCAGCCTTAGACAGGGGGTAGATACGCAGTATTTT
CASSLRQGVDTQYF
>TRBD1|once|TRBJ2-5|TRBV24-1
TGTGCCACCAGTGACCAGACACAGGGGGCTTGGGAGACCCAGTACTTC
CATSDQTQGAWETQYF
>-|-|TRBJ2-1|TRBV12-3/TRBV12-4
TGTGCCAGCAAGCACAGCTCCTACAATGAGCAGTTCTTC
CASKHSSYNEQFF
>TRBD1|-|TRBJ1-5|TRBV12-3/TRBV12-4
TGTGCCAGCAGGCCACAGGGGAATCAGCCCCAGCATTTT
CASRPQGNQPQHF
>TRBD1|-|TRBJ1-1|TRBV5-4
TGTGCCAGCAGCTTTCCCGGGACAGGGATCACTGAAGCTTTCTTT
CASSFPGTGITEAFF
>TRBD1|-|TRBJ1-4|TRBV6-6
TGTGCCAGCAGCCGAAGGACAGGGAGAGAAAAACTGTTTTTT
CASSRRTGREKLFF
>-|-|TRBJ2-2|TRBV5-1
TGCGCCAGCAGCACCGGACGGGGGAACACCGGGGAGCTGTTTTTT
CASSTGRGNTGELFF
>-|-|TRBJ2-1|TRBV11-3
TGTGCCAGCAGCTTATACTCACAGGGATACAATGAGCAGTTCTTC
CASSLYSQGYNEQFF
>TRBD2|-|TRBJ2-1|TRBV14
TGTGCCAGCAGCCAAGTAAGAGCGGGGGGCATCATTGAGCAGTTCTTC
CASSQVRAGGIIEQFF
>-|-|TRBJ1-3|TRBV5-1
TGCGCCAGCAGCTTCGGGACTCAAGGAAACACCATATATTTT
CASSFGTQGNTIYF
>TRBD1|-|TRBJ1-2|TRBV2
TGTGCCAGCAGTGAAGCGCCGGGACAGGTCTATGGCTACACCTTC
CASSEAPGQVYGYTF
>-|-|TRBJ1-5|TRBV7-2
TGTGCCAGCAGCTTGGTTGACAGGCGGCAGCCCCAGCATTTT
CASSLVDRRQPQHF
>TRBD1|-|TRBJ1-2|TRBV28
TGTGCCAGCAGCACCGGTGGACAGGGGAACTATGGCTACACCTTC
CASSTGGQGNYGYTF
>TRBD1|few|TRBJ2-7|TRBV18
TGTGCCAGCTCACGAGGGGACAGGGCTGGCCCCTACGAGCAGTACTTC
CASSRGDRAGPYEQYF
>TRBD1|-|TRBJ2-1|TRBV5-4
TGTGCCAGAGGAATGACAGGGTCCAATGAGCAGTTCTTC
CARGMTGSNEQFF
>TRBD2|once|TRBJ2-1|TRBV4-2
TGTGCCAGCAGCACGCACGGGACTAGCGGCTACAATGAGCAGTTCTTC
CASSTHGTSGYNEQFF
>-|-|TRBJ1-1|TRBV5-1
TGCGCCAGCAGCCCGTGGCGGGGGATAGGCACTGAAGCTTTCTTT
CASSPWRGIGTEAFF
>-|-|TRBJ2-1|TRBV6-5
TGTGCCAGCACCCTGCCGGGTTCCGTCTACAATGAGCAGTTCTTC
CASTLPGSVYNEQFF
>-|-|TRBJ2-3|TRBV7-2
TGTGCCAGCAGCGTGGGACCGGGACTTAGCACAGATACGCAGTATTTT
CASSVGPGLSTDTQYF